In its sample, the clone carrying this TCR beta chain was seen many times. V shed 1 base and J shed 4 bases, with 8 bases lying between them. CDR1 and CDR2 from the germline V gene are SGHAT and FQNNGV. This CDR3 region has 14 residues. Each CDR3 protein gets one entry after TCRdb re-called the 5' RACE reads with MiXCR. Of hundreds of thousands of distinct CDR3 sequences in the sample, approximately 12% were seen once. The data are from a study of T cells after yellow fever vaccination. The clonotype comes from a man between 25 and 39 years old who received the YFV17D yellow fever vaccine. The sequenced sample was PBMCs, obtained on the day of the yellow fever booster vaccination. This chain connects TRBV11-2 to TRBJ2-1; TRBD2 is a possible D gene (6 bases). CDR3 loop: CASSLASGYNEQFF. The CDR3 nucleotides are TGTGCCAGCAGCTTAGCAAGCGGGTACAATGAGCAGTTCTTC.